The present TCR beta chain was sequenced within a study of regulatory and conventional T cells in RAG deficiency. Points from the study as a whole: Patient subsets had shorter CDR3s; Omenn Treg-Tconv overlap exceeded 90%. Shannon entropy fell and Simpson indices rose in RAG-deficient patients.

Only one count was recorded for this clone. Its antigen remains unknown. The assay was immunoSEQ multiplex PCR, and TCRdb's table has in-frame clones only and misses some. The sample yields roughly 35,000 clones, about 88% seen once. The ends were cut back, 0 bases at V and 1 base at J, with 9 bases in the middle. The CDR3 consists of 15 residues. Germline assignment: CDR1 SGDLS and CDR2 YYNGEE. These records were also assigned to another study, of regulatory T cells. That publication notes: Primers: 52 TRBV forward and 13 TRBJ reverse.

The sample taken for sequencing was CD8+ T cells sorted from blood. This TCR was recovered from a human donor in good health. The genes are TRBV9 and TRBJ2-3; no clear D. This CDR3 is CASSVEGQRTDTQYF. The CDR3 DNA sequence: TGTGCCAGCAGCGTAGAGGGCCAGCGCACAGATACGCAGTATTTT.